This TCR beta chain is drawn from a study of CXCR3-negative and CXCR3-positive naive CD8 T cells. Study findings and constraints: CXCR3-positive naive cells had more hydrophobic TRB CDR3s than CXCR3-negative naive cells. Similar levels of surface CD5 were seen between naive subsets; TCR strength was inferred from TRB CDR3 properties.

On this clonotype: The antigen is undetermined.

The germline V gene encodes CDR1 SGHNT and CDR2 YENEEA. CDR3 length: 13 residues. Libraries were UMI-labeled 5' RACE TRB cDNA. After re-calling the 5' RACE reads, TCRdb lists one entry per CDR3 protein, DNA absent. The ten top clones account for roughly 0.38%, within a sample of 85,000 to 120,000 distinct CDR3 sequences. The TCR originated in a human donor in good health. Some clones in this sample may be carry-over from other donors' samples. The chain couples TRBV11-3 to TRBJ2-5. Sequencing was done on a sample of naive CXCR3+ CD8+ T cells from blood. The subset: CD45RO-CCR7+CD27+CD95- naive CD8+ T cells expressing CXCR3 (TNR3+). This chain's CDR3 is CASSLDLGETQYF.